This passage covers 13 T cell receptor beta chains from one sample sequenced in a study of blood T cell repertoires in COVID-19. The repertoire was sequenced with immunoSEQ multiplex PCR; TCRdb's copy has only in-frame clones and lacks some. The repertoire holds 120,000 to 150,000 clones, roughly 84% seen once, with approximately 5% in the top ten. Sequencing used peripheral blood. Receptors were obtained from a human donor in a cohort sampled during active COVID-19.

The genes are TRBV3-1 (or the pseudogene TRBV3-2) and TRBJ2-2, with a possible D match to TRBD2 (6 bases). There are 15 residues in the CDR3. Germline V gene lookup returns CDR1 LGHDT and CDR2 YNNKEL (reference sequence). V gave up 0 bases and J gave up 5 bases, with 10 bases separating them. The CDR3 bases are TGTGCCAGCAGCCAAGATATAGGGAGGACCGGGGAGCTGTTTTTT. Translating it yields CASSQDIGRTGELFF.

The chain recombines TRBV19 with TRBJ2-7; 11 bases map to TRBD1. CDR1 is LNHDA and CDR2 is SQIVND in the germline V gene (reference sequence). V was pared by 5 bases and J by 3 bases, with 6 bases of the junction left unmatched. The CDR3 is made up of 15 amino acids. The CDR3 reads CASSETGTGGYEQYV. CDR3 DNA: TGTGCCAGTAGTGAGACCGGGACAGGGGGCTACGAGCAGTACGTC.

This chain joins TRBV4-1 and TRBJ1-1; 7 positions agree with TRBD1. The germline gives CDR1 MGHRA, CDR2 YSYEKL. With V trimmed by 1 base and J by 1 base, 12 bases remained unmatched. This CDR3 is built from 18 residues. This CDR3 reads CASSQGGFAGQTNTEAFF. As DNA, the CDR3 is TGCGCCAGCAGCCAAGGGGGGTTTGCGGGACAGACGAACACTGAAGCTTTCTTT.

V gene TRBV7-2 combines with J gene TRBJ2-1, with 8 bases identical to TRBD2. The CDR3 covers 13 residues. J was trimmed by 9 bases and V by 6 bases; bases with no gene match: 7. CDR1 SGHTA and CDR2 FQGNSA come from the germline V gene. The CDR3 is CASRRGGSSEQFF. DNA for the CDR3: TGTGCCAGCAGGCGCGGGGGGTCAAGTGAGCAGTTCTTC.

The chain employs TRBV2 and TRBJ1-6; D is unresolved. Trimming stripped 3 bases from V and 3 bases from J, with 9 bases between. Germline-derived CDR1 and CDR2 are SNHLY and FYNNEI. This CDR3 is 15 amino acids long. CDR3 residues: CASSEGSGYNSPLHF. The CDR3 region has the DNA TGTGCCAGCAGTGAGGGCAGTGGCTATAATTCACCCCTCCACTTT.

This clone was detected only a few times. The V and J genes are TRBV13 and TRBJ1-5; 9 bases are shared with TRBD1. The CDR3 covers 15 residues. The germline V gene has CDR1 PRHDT and CDR2 FYEKMQ (reference sequence). The V gene end was trimmed by 3 bases and the J gene end by 4 bases; junction bases not matched to a gene: 4. The CDR3 region has the DNA TGTGCCAGCAGCTTCGGGGGACAGGGAAATCAGCCCCAGCATTTT. Its protein product is CASSFGGQGNQPQHF.

The chain has TRBV18 and TRBJ2-7; TRBD1 matches at 8 bases. Germline V gene lookup returns CDR1 KGHSH and CDR2 LQKENI. The CDR3 sequence is 16 residues long. V was clipped by 3 bases and J by 3 bases; unmatched bases: 10. The CDR3 loop is CASSPPNGQGLYEQYF. The CDR3 coding sequence is TGTGCCAGCTCACCTCCAAACGGACAGGGACTCTACGAGCAGTACTTC. Full variable domain (missing parts from reference TRBV18 and TRBJ2-7): NAGVMQNPRHLVRRRGQEARLRCSPMKGHSHVYWYRQLPEEGLKFMVYLQKENIIDESGMPKERFSAEFPKEGPSILRIQQVVRGDSAAYFCASSPPNGQGLYEQYFGPGTRLTVT.

The V gene is TRBV3-1 (or the pseudogene TRBV3-2), the J gene TRBJ1-2; D gene uncertain. The germline CDR1 and CDR2 sequences are LGHDT and YNNKEL (reference sequence). Between the trimmed V and J ends, which lost 1 base and 8 bases, there was a span of 14 bases. The CDR3 spans 14 residues. CDR3 nucleotide sequence: TGTGCCAGCAGCCAAGTCCAAGCCCCAAGAGGCTACACCTTC. Its translation is CASSQVQAPRGYTF.

This chain uses TRBV7-9 with TRBJ2-6; maybe TRBD1 (5 bases). Germline CDR1 reads SEHNR; CDR2 reads FQNEAQ (reference sequence). V shed 0 bases and J shed 4 bases, with 7 bases lying between them. The CDR3 loop spans 15 amino acids. The CDR3 DNA reads TGTGCCAGCAGCTTAGCCAGGGTCGGGGCCAACGTCCTGACTTTC. Translated: CASSLARVGANVLTF.

With regard to this clone: At the DNA level, this CDR3 is encoded by other sequences in the same sample as well. The chain is built from TRBV5-1 and TRBJ2-1; 8 nucleotides agree with TRBD1. The CDR3 runs 14 residues. Germline V gene sequence: CDR1 SGHRS, CDR2 YFSETQ. With 0 bases clipped from V and 4 bases from J, the junction kept 0 bases outside the gene matches. The CDR3 reads CASSLGQGYNEQFF. CDR3 bases: TGCGCCAGCAGCTTGGGACAGGGGTACAATGAGCAGTTCTTC. The full variable domain, its missing parts supplied by reference TRBV5-1 and TRBJ2-1, is KAGVTQTPRYLIKTRGQQVTLSCSPISGHRSVSWYQQTPGQGLQFLFEYFSETQRNKGNFPGRFSGRQFSNSRSEMNVSTLELGDSALYLCASSLGQGYNEQFFGPGTRLTVL.

This sequence joins TRBV14 and TRBJ2-5, with 10 positions matching TRBD1. Trimming cost V 4 bases and J 4 bases; bases outside gene matches: 9. The CDR3 runs 16 residues. Germline V gene lookup returns CDR1 SGHDN and CDR2 FVKESK. In nucleotides, the CDR3 is TGTGCCAGCAGCCCAGGGGACAGGGGCCGTCGAGAGACCCAGTACTTC. Translated, it gives CASSPGDRGRRETQYF.

The CDR3 nucleotides are TGTGCCAGCAGCTACGACAGTGGCAATCAGCCCCAGCATTTT. Its translation is CASSYDSGNQPQHF. This rearrangement joins TRBV5-5 to TRBJ1-5; D is possibly TRBD1 (5 bases). Trimming shortened V by 3 bases and J by 2 bases, and 9 bases separated the two germline ends. The germline CDR1 and CDR2 sequences are SGHKS and YYEKEE (reference sequence). The CDR3 extends over 14 amino acids.

The V call is TRBV25-1, the J call TRBJ2-7; 9 bases are a match to TRBD1. CDR3 size: 13 residues. With 5 bases clipped from V and 2 bases from J, the junction kept 1 base outside the gene matches. CDR1 and CDR2 (germline): MGHDK, SYGVNS. The CDR3 DNA sequence: TGTGCCAGCAGTCGACAGGGGGCCTACGAGCAGTACTTC. Its translation is CASSRQGAYEQYF.